The 23 T cell receptor beta chains below all came from one sample that was sequenced in a study of shared clonotypes between healthy human individuals. Here immunoSEQ multiplex PCR was the method, and the copy in TCRdb shows in-frame clones only, minus some. This table holds hundreds of thousands of clones, around 73% found once. The sequenced material came from memory CD4+ T cells sorted from blood. Noted subset: CD45RA-negative fraction. All receptors come from a woman aged 25 to 45 in good health.

The V and J genes are TRBV28 and TRBJ2-7; D may match TRBD1 or TRBD2 (5 bases each). Trimming took 9 bases from V and 2 from J, leaving 11 bases between them. This CDR3 is built from 12 residues. Germline-derived CDR1 and CDR2 are MDHEN and SYDVKM. The CDR3 loop reads CASTGTPYEQYF. The CDR3 bases are TGTGCCAGTACCGGGACCCCCTACGAGCAGTACTTC.

Here the CDR3 reads CASSPNSGSEQFF. CDR3 nucleotide sequence: TGTGCCAGCAGTCCGAACTCTGGAAGTGAGCAGTTCTTC. The chain joins TRBV6-5 to TRBJ2-1; D not resolved. CDR3 length equals 13 residues. V lost 5 bases and J lost 9, with 14 bases in between. CDR1 MNHEY and CDR2 SVGAGI come from the germline V gene.

The chain employs TRBV5-1 and TRBJ2-1, with D perhaps being TRBD1 or TRBD2 (6 bases each). The CDR3 sequence is 15 residues long. V shed 1 base and J shed 5 bases, with 13 bases lying between them. Germline V gene sequence: CDR1 SGHRS, CDR2 YFSETQ. CDR3 residues: CASSLRRGEDNEQFF. The CDR3 DNA is TGCGCCAGCAGCTTGAGGAGGGGGGAGGACAATGAGCAGTTCTTC.

Only a few counts were recorded for this clone. This chain uses TRBV4-2 with TRBJ1-4; TRBD1 agrees at 8 bases. Germline lookup yields CDR1 LGHNA and CDR2 YNFKEQ. The J segment lost 10 bases and the V segment lost 1 base, leaving 11 bases of the junction unmatched. The CDR3 loop spans 16 amino acids. Here the CDR3 DNA reads TGTGCCAGCAGCCAAGCGACCGGGACAGGCACGGGAAAACTGTTTTTT. Amino acid sequence: CASSQATGTGTGKLFF.

CDR3 bases: TGTGCCAGCAGCCTCGACTACAATGAGCAGTTCTTC. As protein: CASSLDYNEQFF. The chain recombines TRBV7-2 with TRBJ2-1; D gene unclear. Looked up from germline, CDR1 is SGHTA and CDR2 is FQGNSA. The V end lost 5 bases, the J end lost 3 bases, and 5 bases lay between the germline ends. The CDR3 runs to 12 residues.

This chain links TRBV4-1 with TRBJ1-2, with 7 nucleotides matching TRBD1. V was pared by 5 bases and J by 8 bases, with 11 bases of the junction left unmatched. Looked up from germline, CDR1 is MGHRA and CDR2 is YSYEKL. The CDR3 contains 14 residues. CDR3 nucleotides: TGCGCCAGCAGCTTCCGACAGGGTCGAGTCGGCTACACCTTC. Translation gives CASSFRQGRVGYTF.

This chain connects TRBV5-1 to TRBJ2-5, with a possible D match to TRBD1 (7 bases). The better agreement between TRBJ2-7 and the DNA end casts doubt on the J call. Per the germline V gene, CDR1 is SGHRS and CDR2 is YFSETQ. CDR3 length: 14 amino acids. CDR3 protein: CASSLGGDSYEQYF. Written as DNA, the CDR3 is TGCGCCAGCAGCTTGGGCGGGGACAGCTACGAGCAGTACTTC.

This chain links TRBV28 with TRBJ2-2; no firm D call. The CDR3 consists of 13 residues. Germline CDR1 MDHEN, CDR2 SYDVKM. V was shortened by 7 bases and J by 3 bases, with 9 bases between the two germline ends. In nucleotides, the CDR3 is TGTGCCAGCATCCTTAGAGACACCGGGGAGCTGTTTTTT. Its translation is CASILRDTGELFF.

The V call is TRBV5-1, the J call TRBJ2-7, with 7 bases lining up with TRBD2. CDR1 and CDR2 (germline): SGHRS, YFSETQ. V lost 2 bases and J lost 4; bases outside the gene matches: 6. There are 14 residues in the CDR3. The chain's CDR3 is CASSLEGGKYEQYF. The CDR3 DNA reads as TGCGCCAGCAGCTTAGAGGGAGGGAAATACGAGCAGTACTTC.

The chain recombines TRBV28 with TRBJ2-7; D is unresolved. Germline CDR1 and CDR2: MDHEN and SYDVKM. Deletions cut 6 bases from V and 6 bases from J, with 9 bases between. CDR3 size: 11 residues. The CDR3 here is CASSSIREQYF. In DNA form, the CDR3 reads TGTGCCAGCAGCTCTATTCGCGAGCAGTACTTC.

V is TRBV21-1 and J is TRBJ1-1; the D call in the table, TRBD1, was not verified against the DNA. TRBV21-1 is recorded as a pseudogene. The CDR3 has 17 residues. The CDR3 nucleotides read TGTGCCAGCACCCTAGACCCGGACAGCGAATCGCACACTGAAGCTTTCTTT. Amino acid sequence: CASTLDPDSESHTEAFF.

The chain uses TRBV7-9 and TRBJ1-5, with a tentative D call TRBD1 (5 bases). The germline gives CDR1 SEHNR, CDR2 FQNEAQ (reference sequence). The CDR3 loop spans 14 amino acids. V was pared by 5 bases and J by 2 bases, with 10 bases between. CDR3 residues: CASSGVGGNQPQHF. The CDR3 nucleotides read TGTGCCAGCAGCGGGGTGGGGGGCAATCAGCCCCAGCATTTT.

V and J are TRBV7-8 and TRBJ2-7; 7 positions match TRBD2. The ends lost 1 base at V and 3 bases at J; junction bases unmatched: 6. The CDR3 has 15 amino acids. Germline lookup yields CDR1 SGHVS and CDR2 FQNEAQ. The CDR3 nucleotides are TGTGCCAGCAGCTTAGTTGCGGGAGTGAACTACGAGCAGTACTTC. It yields the protein CASSLVAGVNYEQYF.

J is TRBJ2-5 and V is TRBV7-7; 11 nucleotides match TRBD1. V gave up 1 base and J gave up 5 bases; unmatched junction bases: 6. In germline, CDR1 is SSHAT, CDR2 FNYEAQ (reference sequence). The CDR3 spans 16 residues. The CDR3 protein is CASSLGGTGGAETQYF. CDR3 DNA sequence: TGTGCCAGCAGCTTAGGAGGGACAGGGGGTGCCGAGACCCAGTACTTC.

This clone was seen a single time. The CDR3 spells CASNLQGFPSYEQYF. CDR3 nucleotides: TGTGCCAGCAACCTACAGGGGTTTCCATCCTACGAGCAGTACTTC. The genes are TRBV5-6 and TRBJ2-7, with 7 positions matching TRBD1. V trimming: 6 bases; J trimming: 1 base; junction bases outside the gene matches: 10. The CDR3 spans 15 residues. CDR1 is SGHDT and CDR2 is YYEEEE in the germline V gene.

The chain couples TRBV18 to TRBJ2-6, with 7 nucleotides matching TRBD1. Germline V gene lookup returns CDR1 KGHSH and CDR2 LQKENI. Germline trimming cut 8 bases from V and 0 bases from J; bases unmatched to any gene: 7. The CDR3 sequence is 16 residues long. The DNA for the CDR3 is TGTGCCAGCGGGCCCGGGACAGCCTCTGGGGCCAACGTCCTGACTTTC. Its translation: CASGPGTASGANVLTF. Full variable domain (remainder filled in from reference TRBV18 and TRBJ2-6): NAGVMQNPRHLVRRRGQEARLRCSPMKGHSHVYWYRQLPEEGLKFMVYLQKENIIDESGMPKERFSAEFPKEGPSILRIQQVVRGDSAAYFCASGPGTASGANVLTFGAGSRLTVL.

The chain joins TRBV6-1 to TRBJ1-4; TRBD1 aligns across 9 bases. Germline V gene lookup returns CDR1 MNHNS and CDR2 SASEGT. This CDR3 has 14 residues. J gave up 7 bases and V 6 bases, and 6 bases lay outside the gene matches. As DNA, the CDR3 is TGTGCCAGCAGCCGACAGGGGGGAGGTGAAAAACTGTTTTTT. Translating gives CASSRQGGGEKLFF.

The genes are TRBV19 and TRBJ2-1; 14 bases map to TRBD2. J lost 5 bases, V lost 7 bases, and 13 bases had no gene match. Looked up from germline, CDR1 is LNHDA and CDR2 is SQIVND (reference sequence). This CDR3 region has 18 residues. CDR3 residues: CASTPTFGTSGRDNEQFF. The CDR3 nucleotides read TGTGCCAGTACCCCGACATTTGGGACTAGCGGGAGAGACAATGAGCAGTTCTTC. Full variable domain (missing parts from reference TRBV19 and TRBJ2-1): DGGITQSPKYLFRKEGQNVTLSCEQNLNHDAMYWYRQDPGQGLRLIYYSQIVNDFQKGDIAEGYSVSREKKESFPLTVTSAQKNPTAFYLCASTPTFGTSGRDNEQFFGPGTRLTVL.

This clone turned up a few times. A far larger clone is just one base off, so this is likely a read error. This sequence joins TRBV10-2 and TRBJ2-4; D unresolved. The germline V and J ends were trimmed by 2 bases and 11 bases, with 13 bases remaining between them. Germline V CDR1 and CDR2: WSHSY, SAAADI. The CDR3 sequence is 13 residues long. The CDR3, as DNA: TGCGCCAGCAGTGAGGGACGGGTCTCTTTTCAGTACTTC. Amino acids: CASSEGRVSFQYF.

V usage is TRBV10-1 and J usage is TRBJ2-1, with a tentative D call TRBD2 (6 bases). This CDR3 spans 14 amino acids. The V and J ends lost 2 bases and 4 bases respectively, with 9 bases between them. Germline loops: CDR1 WNHNN, CDR2 SYGVQD (reference sequence). The CDR3 DNA is TGCGCCAGCAGTGAGGGCGGGACGTACAATGAGCAGTTCTTC. It codes for CASSEGGTYNEQFF.

V gene TRBV4-1 combines with J gene TRBJ2-7; 9 bases line up with TRBD2. The CDR3 has 15 residues. With 6 bases clipped from V and 5 bases from J, the junction kept 11 bases outside the gene matches. Germline V CDR1 and CDR2: MGHRA, YSYEKL. CDR3 in amino acids: CASSPSSGRIHEQYF. DNA for the CDR3: TGCGCCAGCAGTCCATCAAGCGGGAGGATCCACGAGCAGTACTTC.

The genes are TRBV2 and TRBJ2-7; 7 bases are shared with TRBD1. Germline V gives CDR1 SNHLY, CDR2 FYNNEI. V was pared by 6 bases and J by 6 bases, with 8 bases of the junction left unmatched. This CDR3 has 13 amino acids. The CDR3 DNA sequence: TGTGCCAGCAGAGTAGAGGGGGCTTCCGAGCAGTACTTC. Amino acid sequence: CASRVEGASEQYF. Using reference TRBV2 and TRBJ2-7 for the parts outside the CDR3, the full variable domain is EPEVTQTPSHQVTQMGQEVILRCVPISNHLYFYWYRQILGQKVEFLVSFYNNEISEKSEIFDDQFSVERPDGSNFTLKIRSTKLEDSAMYFCASRVEGASEQYFGPGTRLTVT.

The chain combines TRBV19 with TRBJ2-5; 7 bases fit TRBD2. Germline V gene data show CDR1 as LNHDA and CDR2 as SQIVND (reference sequence). The CDR3 loop spans 13 amino acids. J gave up 5 bases and V 6 bases, and 6 bases lay outside the gene matches. DNA of the CDR3: TGTGCCAGTAGCATACTCGGGAGGGAGACCCAGTACTTC. This gives the protein CASSILGRETQYF.